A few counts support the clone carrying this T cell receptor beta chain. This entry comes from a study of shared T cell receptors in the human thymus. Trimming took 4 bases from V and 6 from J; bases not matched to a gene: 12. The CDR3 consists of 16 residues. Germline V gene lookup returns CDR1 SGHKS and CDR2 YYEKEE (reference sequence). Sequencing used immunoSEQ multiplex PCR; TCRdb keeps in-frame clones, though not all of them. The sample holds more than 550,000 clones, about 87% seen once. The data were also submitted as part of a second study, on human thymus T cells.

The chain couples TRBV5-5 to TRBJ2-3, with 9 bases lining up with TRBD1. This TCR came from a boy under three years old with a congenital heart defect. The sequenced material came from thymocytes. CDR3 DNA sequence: TGTGCCAGCAGCCAGACTGACAGGGGGAGAGAGGATACGCAGTATTTT. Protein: CASSQTDRGREDTQYF.